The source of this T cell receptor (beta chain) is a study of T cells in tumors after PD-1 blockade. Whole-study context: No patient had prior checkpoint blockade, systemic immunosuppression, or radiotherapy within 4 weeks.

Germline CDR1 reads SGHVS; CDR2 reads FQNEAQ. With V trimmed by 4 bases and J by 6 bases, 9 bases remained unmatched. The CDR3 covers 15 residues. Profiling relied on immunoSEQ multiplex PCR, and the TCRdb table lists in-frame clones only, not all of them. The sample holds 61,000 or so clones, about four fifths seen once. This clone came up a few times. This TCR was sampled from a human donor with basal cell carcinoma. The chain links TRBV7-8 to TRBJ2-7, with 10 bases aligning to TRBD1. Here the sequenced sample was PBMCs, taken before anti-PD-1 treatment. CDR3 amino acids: CASSSRQGARVEQYF. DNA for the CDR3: TGTGCCAGCAGCTCCCGACAGGGGGCGAGGGTCGAGCAGTACTTC.